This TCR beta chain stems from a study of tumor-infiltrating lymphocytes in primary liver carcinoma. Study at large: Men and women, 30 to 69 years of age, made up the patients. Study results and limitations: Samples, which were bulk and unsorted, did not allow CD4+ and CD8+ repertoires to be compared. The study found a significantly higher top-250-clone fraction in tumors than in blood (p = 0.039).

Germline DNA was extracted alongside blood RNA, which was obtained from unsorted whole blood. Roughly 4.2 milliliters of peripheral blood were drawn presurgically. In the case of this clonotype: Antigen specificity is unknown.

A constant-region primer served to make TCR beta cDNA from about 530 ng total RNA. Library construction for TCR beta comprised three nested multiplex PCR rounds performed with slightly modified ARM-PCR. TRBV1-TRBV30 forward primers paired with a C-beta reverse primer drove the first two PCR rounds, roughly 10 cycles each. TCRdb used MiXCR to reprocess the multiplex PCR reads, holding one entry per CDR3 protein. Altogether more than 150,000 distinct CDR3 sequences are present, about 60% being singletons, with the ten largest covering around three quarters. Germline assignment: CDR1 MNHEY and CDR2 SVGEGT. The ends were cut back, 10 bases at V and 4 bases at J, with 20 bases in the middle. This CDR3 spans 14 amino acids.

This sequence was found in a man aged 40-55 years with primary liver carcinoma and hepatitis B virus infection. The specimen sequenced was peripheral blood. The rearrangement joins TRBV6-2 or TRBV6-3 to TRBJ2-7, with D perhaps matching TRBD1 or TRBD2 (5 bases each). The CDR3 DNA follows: TGTGCCACCATGGAGGACATGGACTCTTACGAGCAGTACTTC. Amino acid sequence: CATMEDMDSYEQYF.